This passage covers 7 T cell receptor beta chains from one sample sequenced in a study of neoadjuvant anti-PD-1 for oral cavity cancer. Generated by immunoSEQ multiplex PCR, the TCRdb table keeps only in-frame clones and is missing some. The sample yields around 62,000 clones, roughly 84% seen once. This specimen consisted of PBMCs, obtained before nivolumab (anti-PD-1) treatment. The receptors originated from a person aged 35-80 years with oral cavity squamous cell carcinoma.

A single count supports this clone. The rearrangement uses TRBV4-2 and TRBJ2-2, with TRBD2 identical over 10 bases. The CDR3 runs 16 residues. Looked up from germline, CDR1 is LGHNA and CDR2 is YNFKEQ. V lost 0 bases to trimming and J lost 6 bases; unmatched junction nucleotides: 4. CDR3 sequence reads: CASSQDTSGGAGELFF. CDR3 bases: TGTGCCAGCAGCCAAGATACAAGCGGGGGGGCCGGGGAGCTGTTTTTT.

This clone was seen repeatedly, ten times or more. The chain links TRBV11-2 to TRBJ2-7, with D perhaps TRBD1 (5 bases). CDR1 is SGHAT, CDR2 FQNNGV, per germline. There are 14 residues in the CDR3. The V end was cut by 3 bases, the J end by 5 bases, with 14 bases between. CDR3 in amino acids: CASSFAGSIHEQYF. The CDR3 nucleotides read TGTGCCAGCAGCTTCGCAGGGTCGATCCACGAGCAGTACTTC.

CDR3 DNA sequence: TGTGCCAGCAGCCAAAGAGGTTCAGAGACCCAGTACTTC. It encodes CASSQRGSETQYF. The chain links TRBV4-2 to TRBJ2-5; the D is unclear. The CDR3 consists of 13 residues. V lost 2 bases and J lost 4, with 8 bases in between. The germline CDR1 and CDR2 sequences are LGHNA and YNFKEQ.

This clone was seen a handful of times. The rearrangement uses TRBV10-1 and TRBJ2-7, with D perhaps being TRBD1 or TRBD2 (5 bases each). The CDR3 length is 13 residues. CDR1 and CDR2 from the germline V gene are WNHNN and SYGVQD (reference sequence). The V and J ends lost 0 bases and 3 bases respectively, with 6 bases between them. The CDR3 sequence: CASSESGVYEQYF. The CDR3 nucleotides read TGCGCCAGCAGTGAGTCGGGGGTCTACGAGCAGTACTTC.

This sequence joins TRBV5-1 and TRBJ1-4, with D uncertain. Trimming left V 7 bases short and J 6 bases short, with 16 bases between. CDR1 and CDR2 from the germline V gene are SGHRS and YFSETQ. The CDR3 totals 14 residues. The CDR3 loop is CASRKVSGDEKLFF. As DNA, the CDR3 is TGCGCCAGCCGCAAGGTCTCCGGAGATGAAAAACTGTTTTTT.

This clone has only one observation. The chain has TRBV5-8 and TRBJ2-2; TRBD1 matches 11 bases. V lost 4 bases, J lost 7 bases, and 3 bases stayed unmatched. The CDR3 sequence is 14 residues long. Per the germline V gene, CDR1 is SGHTS and CDR2 is YDEGEE. CDR3 sequence: CASSGQGANGELFF. The CDR3, as DNA: TGTGCCAGCAGCGGACAGGGGGCCAACGGGGAGCTGTTTTTT.

This sequence joins TRBV25-1 and TRBJ1-4, with D possibly TRBD1 on 5 matching bases. The CDR3 contains 14 residues. Per germline, CDR1 MGHDK and CDR2 SYGVNS. Deletions cut 4 bases from V and 7 bases from J, with 13 bases between. The CDR3 spells CASSAPRGGEKLFF. In DNA, the CDR3 is TGTGCCAGCAGTGCCCCGCGGGGCGGTGAAAAACTGTTTTTT.